One TCR beta chain is described in this entry. The antigen remains unidentified. This could be a read error, since a much larger clone is one nucleotide away. The entry originates in a study of blood T cells in healthy people across ages. With a J-beta primer mix and a sample-barcoded 5' primer, a second PCR ran roughly 6 to 11 cycles. TCRdb ran MiXCR on the 5' RACE reads and lists one entry per CDR3 protein. This table has about 730,000 distinct CDR3 sequences, roughly 41% appearing once. Overall study results and limits: The CMV status of each donor remained undetermined, and this could have confounded shifts in expanded clonotypes. Measured against age, TCR beta diversity per million T cells decreased in a roughly linear manner. Long-lived and aged donors differed, with more naive CD4+ cells and higher diversity in the long-lived.

This CDR3 has 15 residues. V lost 1 base and J lost 7, with 15 bases in between. CDR1 LGHDT and CDR2 YNNKEL come from the germline V gene (reference sequence). Specimen: blood. The clonotype originates from a woman aged 55-69 years in good health. This sequence joins TRBV3-1 and TRBJ2-3; D is perhaps TRBD1 or TRBD2 (6 bases each). Written as DNA, the CDR3 is TGTGCCAGCAGCCAAGGGCCGGGGGCGATTTATACGCAGTATTTT. Translated, it gives CASSQGPGAIYTQYF.